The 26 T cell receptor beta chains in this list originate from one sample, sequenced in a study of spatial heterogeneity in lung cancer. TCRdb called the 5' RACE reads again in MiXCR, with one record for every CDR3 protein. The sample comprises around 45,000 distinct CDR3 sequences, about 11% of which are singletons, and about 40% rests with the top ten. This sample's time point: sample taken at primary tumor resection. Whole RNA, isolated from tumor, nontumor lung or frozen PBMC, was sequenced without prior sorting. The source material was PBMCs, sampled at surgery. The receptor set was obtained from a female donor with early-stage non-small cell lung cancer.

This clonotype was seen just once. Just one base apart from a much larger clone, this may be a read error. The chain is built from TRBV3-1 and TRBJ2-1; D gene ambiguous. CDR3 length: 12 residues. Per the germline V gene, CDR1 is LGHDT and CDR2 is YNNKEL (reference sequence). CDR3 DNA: TGTGCCAGCAGCCAGACCTACAATGAGCAGATCTTC. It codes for CASSQTYNEQIF.

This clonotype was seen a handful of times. The chain's CDR3 is CASLSHGRVGEQYF. The DNA of the CDR3 is TGTGCCAGTCTAAGCCACGGCAGGGTTGGGGAGCAGTACTTC. V usage is TRBV6-1 and J usage is TRBJ2-7; weak D call: TRBD1 (5 bases). The CDR3 sequence is 14 residues long. The germline V gene encodes CDR1 MNHNS and CDR2 SASEGT. V was cut by 9 bases and J by 7 bases, with 22 bases left in between.

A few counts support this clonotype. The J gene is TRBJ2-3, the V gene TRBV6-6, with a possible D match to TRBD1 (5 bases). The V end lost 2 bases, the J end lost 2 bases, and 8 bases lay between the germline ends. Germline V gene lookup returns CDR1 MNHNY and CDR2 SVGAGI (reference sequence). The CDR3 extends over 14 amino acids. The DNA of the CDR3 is TGTGCCAGCAGTTACAGGGGTAACACAGATACGCAGTATTTT. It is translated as CASSYRGNTDTQYF.

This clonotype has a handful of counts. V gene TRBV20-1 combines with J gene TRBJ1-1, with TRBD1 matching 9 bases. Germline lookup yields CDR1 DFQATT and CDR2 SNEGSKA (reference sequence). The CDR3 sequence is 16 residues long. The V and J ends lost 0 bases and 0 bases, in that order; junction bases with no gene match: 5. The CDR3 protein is CSARDPRQGVNTEAFF. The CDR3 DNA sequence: TGCAGTGCTAGAGACCCGCGACAGGGGGTGAACACTGAAGCTTTCTTT.

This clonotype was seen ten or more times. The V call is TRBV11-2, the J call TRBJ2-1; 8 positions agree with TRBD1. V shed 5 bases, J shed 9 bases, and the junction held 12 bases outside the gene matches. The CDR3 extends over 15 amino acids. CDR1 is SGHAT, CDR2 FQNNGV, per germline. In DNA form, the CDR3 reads TGTGCCAGCAGCACTCAGACAGGGGCTTCTGTTGAGCAGTTCTTC. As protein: CASSTQTGASVEQFF.

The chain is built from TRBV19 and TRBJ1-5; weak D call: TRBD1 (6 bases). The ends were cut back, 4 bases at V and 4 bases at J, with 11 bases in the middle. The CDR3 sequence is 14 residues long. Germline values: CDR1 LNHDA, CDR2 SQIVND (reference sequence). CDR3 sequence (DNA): TGTGCCAGTAGTAATGACAGGAATAATCAGCCCCAGCATTTT. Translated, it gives CASSNDRNNQPQHF.

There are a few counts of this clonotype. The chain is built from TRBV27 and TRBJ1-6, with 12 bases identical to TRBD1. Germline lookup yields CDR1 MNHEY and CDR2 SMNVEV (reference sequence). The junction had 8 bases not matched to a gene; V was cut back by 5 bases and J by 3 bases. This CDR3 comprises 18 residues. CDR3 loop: CASSAPGTGGHYNSPLHF. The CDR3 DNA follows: TGTGCCAGCAGTGCACCCGGGACAGGGGGCCACTATAATTCACCCCTCCACTTT.

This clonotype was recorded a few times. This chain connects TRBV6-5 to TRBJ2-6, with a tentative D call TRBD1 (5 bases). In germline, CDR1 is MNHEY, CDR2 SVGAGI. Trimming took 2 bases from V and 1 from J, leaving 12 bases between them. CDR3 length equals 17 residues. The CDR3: CASSYKGPHSGANVLTF. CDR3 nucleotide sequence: TGTGCCAGCAGTTACAAGGGGCCCCATTCTGGGGCCAACGTCCTGACTTTC.

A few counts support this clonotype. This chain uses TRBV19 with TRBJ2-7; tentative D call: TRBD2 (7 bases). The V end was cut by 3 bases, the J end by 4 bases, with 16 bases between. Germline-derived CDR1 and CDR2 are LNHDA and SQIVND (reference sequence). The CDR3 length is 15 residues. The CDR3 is CASSIRGAVGYEQYF. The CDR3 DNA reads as TGTGCCAGTAGTATTCGGGGGGCGGTCGGTTACGAGCAGTACTTC.

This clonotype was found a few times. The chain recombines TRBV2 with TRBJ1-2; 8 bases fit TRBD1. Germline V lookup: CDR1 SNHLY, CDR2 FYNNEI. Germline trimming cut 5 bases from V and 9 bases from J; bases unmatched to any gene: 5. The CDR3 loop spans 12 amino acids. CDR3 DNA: TGTGCCAGCAGTCAGGACAGGGCACGCTACACCTTC. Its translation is CASSQDRARYTF.

The CDR3 DNA sequence: TGTGCCAGCAGCGAGGGACAGGGCTATAATTCACCCCTCCACTTT. Translation: CASSEGQGYNSPLHF. The chain uses TRBV9 and TRBJ1-6; 9 bases agree with TRBD1. The V and J ends lost 3 bases and 3 bases, in that order; junction bases with no gene match: 1. Germline values: CDR1 SGDLS, CDR2 YYNGEE. The CDR3 has 15 amino acids.

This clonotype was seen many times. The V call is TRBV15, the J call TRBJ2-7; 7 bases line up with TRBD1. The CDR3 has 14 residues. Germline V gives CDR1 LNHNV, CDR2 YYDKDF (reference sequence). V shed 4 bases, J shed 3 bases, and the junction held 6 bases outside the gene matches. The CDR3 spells CATSTRTGDYEQYF. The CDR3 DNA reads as TGTGCCACCAGCACCAGGACAGGTGACTACGAGCAGTACTTC. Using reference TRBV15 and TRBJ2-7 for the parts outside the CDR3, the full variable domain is DAMVIQNPRYQVTQFGKPVTLSCSQTLNHNVMYWYQQKSSQAPKLLFHYYDKDFNNEADTPDNFQSRRPNTSFCFLDIRSPGLGDTAMYLCATSTRTGDYEQYFGPGTRLTVT.

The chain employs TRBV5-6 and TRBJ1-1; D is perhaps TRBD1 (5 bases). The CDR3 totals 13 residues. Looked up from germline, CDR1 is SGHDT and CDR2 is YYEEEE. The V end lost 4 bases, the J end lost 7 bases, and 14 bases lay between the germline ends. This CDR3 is CASSGGTPSEAFF. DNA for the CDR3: TGTGCCAGCAGCGGCGGGACGCCCAGTGAAGCTTTCTTT.

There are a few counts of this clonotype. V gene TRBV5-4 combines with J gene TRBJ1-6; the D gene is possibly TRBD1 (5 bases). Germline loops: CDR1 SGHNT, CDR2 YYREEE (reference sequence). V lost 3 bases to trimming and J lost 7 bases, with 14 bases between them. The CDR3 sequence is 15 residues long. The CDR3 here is CASSWKTGDNSPLHF. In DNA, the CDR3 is TGTGCCAGCAGCTGGAAAACAGGAGACAATTCACCCCTCCACTTT.

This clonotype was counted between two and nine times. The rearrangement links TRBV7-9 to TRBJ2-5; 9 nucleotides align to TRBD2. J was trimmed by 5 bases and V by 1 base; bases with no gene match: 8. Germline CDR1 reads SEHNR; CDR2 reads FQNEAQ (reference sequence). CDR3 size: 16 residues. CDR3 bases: TGTGCCAGCAGCTTAGGACCTAGCGGGGTTCGTGAGACCCAGTACTTC. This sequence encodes CASSLGPSGVRETQYF.

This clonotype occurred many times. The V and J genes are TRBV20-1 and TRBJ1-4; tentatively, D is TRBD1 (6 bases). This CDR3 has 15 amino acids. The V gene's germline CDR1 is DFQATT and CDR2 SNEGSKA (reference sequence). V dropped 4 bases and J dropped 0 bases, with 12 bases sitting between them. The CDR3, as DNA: TGCAGTGCTACCGAGGACAGTGCAACTAATGAAAAACTGTTTTTT. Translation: CSATEDSATNEKLFF.

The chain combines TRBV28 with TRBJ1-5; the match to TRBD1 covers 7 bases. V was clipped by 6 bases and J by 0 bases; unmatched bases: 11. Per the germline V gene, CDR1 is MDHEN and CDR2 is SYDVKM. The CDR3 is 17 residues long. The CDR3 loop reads CASRSRRDRYSNQPQHF. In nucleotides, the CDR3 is TGTGCCAGCAGATCACGCCGGGACAGATATAGCAATCAGCCCCAGCATTTT.

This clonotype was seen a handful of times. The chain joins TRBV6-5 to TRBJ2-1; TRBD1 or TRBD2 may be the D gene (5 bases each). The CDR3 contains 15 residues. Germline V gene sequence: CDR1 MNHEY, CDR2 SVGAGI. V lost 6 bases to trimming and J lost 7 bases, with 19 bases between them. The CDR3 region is CASSPPGLQANEQFF. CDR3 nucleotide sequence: TGTGCCAGCAGCCCCCCGGGGCTGCAGGCGAATGAGCAGTTCTTC.

CDR3 loop: CASRSTGYQAGELFF. For the CDR3, the DNA is TGTGCCAGCAGGTCAACAGGGTATCAGGCCGGGGAGCTGTTTTTT. The genes are TRBV6-1 and TRBJ2-2, with D maybe TRBD1 (6 bases). Germline V gives CDR1 MNHNS, CDR2 SASEGT. Trimming pared 6 bases from V and 6 bases from J, leaving 17 bases between. The CDR3 totals 15 residues.

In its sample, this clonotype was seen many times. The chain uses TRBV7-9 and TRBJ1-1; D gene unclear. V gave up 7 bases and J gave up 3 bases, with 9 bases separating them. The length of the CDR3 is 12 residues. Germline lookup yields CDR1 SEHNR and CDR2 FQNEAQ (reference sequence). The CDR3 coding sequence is TGTGCCAGCACCCCTCGGGACACTGAAGCTTTCTTT. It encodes CASTPRDTEAFF.

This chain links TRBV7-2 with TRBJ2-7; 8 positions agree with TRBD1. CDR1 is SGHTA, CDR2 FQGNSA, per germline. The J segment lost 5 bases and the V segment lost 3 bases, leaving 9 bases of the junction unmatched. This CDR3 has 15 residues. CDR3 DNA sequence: TGTGCCAGCAGCTTCTTAGGGACAGGAAGGGACGAGCAGTACTTC. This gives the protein CASSFLGTGRDEQYF.

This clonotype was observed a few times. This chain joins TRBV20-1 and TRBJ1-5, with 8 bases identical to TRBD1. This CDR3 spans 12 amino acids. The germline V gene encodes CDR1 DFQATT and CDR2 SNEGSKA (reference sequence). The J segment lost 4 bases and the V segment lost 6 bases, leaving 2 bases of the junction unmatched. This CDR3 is CSATGGNQPQHF. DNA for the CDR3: TGCAGTGCCACAGGGGGAAATCAGCCCCAGCATTTT.

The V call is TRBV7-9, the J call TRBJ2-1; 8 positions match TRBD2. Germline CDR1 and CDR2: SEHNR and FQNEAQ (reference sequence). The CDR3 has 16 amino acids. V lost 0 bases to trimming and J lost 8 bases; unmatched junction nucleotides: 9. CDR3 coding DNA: TGTGCCAGCAGCTTAGCTCCGGGGGGGCCCGAGGATGAGCAGTTCTTC. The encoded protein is CASSLAPGGPEDEQFF.

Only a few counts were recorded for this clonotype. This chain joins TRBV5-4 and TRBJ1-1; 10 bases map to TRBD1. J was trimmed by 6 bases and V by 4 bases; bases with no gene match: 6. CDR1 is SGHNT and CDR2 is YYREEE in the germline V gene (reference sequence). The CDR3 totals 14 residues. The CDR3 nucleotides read TGTGCCAGCAGCCGCCGGGACAGGGGCCCTGAAGCTTTCTTT. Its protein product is CASSRRDRGPEAFF. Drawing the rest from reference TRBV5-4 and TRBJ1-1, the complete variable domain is ETGVTQSPTHLIKTRGQQVTLRCSSQSGHNTVSWYQQALGQGPQFIFQYYREEENGRGNFPPRFSGLQFPNYSSELNVNALELDDSALYLCASSRRDRGPEAFFGQGTRLTVV.

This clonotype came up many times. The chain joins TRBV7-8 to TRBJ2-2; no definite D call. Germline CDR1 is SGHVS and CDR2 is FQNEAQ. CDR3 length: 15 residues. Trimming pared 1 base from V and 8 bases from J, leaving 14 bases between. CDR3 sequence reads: CASSLEDPLPGELFF. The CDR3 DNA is TGTGCCAGCAGCTTAGAAGACCCCCTCCCAGGGGAGCTGTTTTTT.

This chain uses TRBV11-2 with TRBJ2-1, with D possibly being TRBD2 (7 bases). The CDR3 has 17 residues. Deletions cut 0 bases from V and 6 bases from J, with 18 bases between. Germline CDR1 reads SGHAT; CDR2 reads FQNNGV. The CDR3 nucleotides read TGTGCCAGCAGCTTAGAGGGAGGGGGAAATCAGGCCAATGAGCAGTTCTTC. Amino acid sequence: CASSLEGGGNQANEQFF.